This T cell receptor (beta chain) was captured in a study of cytomegalovirus exposure and HLA in healthy donors. General study points: The study flagged 150 to 200 TCR beta chains as cytomegalovirus-associated. Indistinguishable V segments such as TRBV6-2 and TRBV6-3 were excluded.

This PCR relied on a set of 60 Vbeta primers and 13 Jbeta primers. The repertoire was sequenced with immunoSEQ multiplex PCR; TCRdb's copy has only in-frame clones and lacks some. This sample carries 150,000 to 200,000 clones, roughly four fifths of them seen once, and the ten largest clones take about 1.9%. A note on this clone: Its specificity is not known.

The CDR3 consists of 12 residues. Germline V gene data show CDR1 as MNHNS and CDR2 as SASEGT. The J segment lost 6 bases and the V segment lost 4 bases, leaving 0 bases of the junction unmatched. This TCR derives from a woman aged 18-30 years in good health and CMV-seronegative. The V and J genes are TRBV6-1 and TRBJ1-2; the match to TRBD1 covers 9 bases. The specimen sequenced was PBMCs. The CDR3 coding sequence is TGTGCCAGCAGTGGGACAGGGGATGGCTACACCTTC. It encodes CASSGTGDGYTF.